This T cell receptor (beta chain) derives from a study of blood T cell repertoires in COVID-19. Germline loops: CDR1 SGHRS, CDR2 YFSETQ. The V end lost 1 base, the J end lost 5 bases, and 6 bases lay between the germline ends. The CDR3 length is 12 residues. Assay: immunoSEQ multiplex PCR; the TCRdb copy retains only in-frame clones and omits some. This sample has 150,000 to 200,000 clones, with over 80% found just once. Sequences were obtained from PBMCs or T cells enriched from blood (not recorded which). This chain links TRBV5-1 with TRBJ2-5, with D uncertain. This sequence originates from a woman aged 25 to 39 who had been exposed to COVID-19. The chain's CDR3 is CASSLNGETQYF. The CDR3 coding sequence is TGCGCCAGCAGCTTGAACGGGGAGACCCAGTACTTC.